The T cell receptor beta chain under discussion was sequenced for a study of Ad26.COV2.S vaccination and SARS-CoV-2 variants. Sequencing was performed with immunoSEQ multiplex PCR; in TCRdb, only in-frame clones are kept and a portion is missing. The sample contains some 300,000 clones, about 86% of which appear only once. Regarding treatment: some 20 received Ad26.COV2.S at low or high dose, single or two shots; 5 received placebo; per-sample allocation not given. Sample collection was performed on day 63 after the first vaccine or placebo injection. A single count supports this clone. The sample in question was peripheral blood, obtained in a trial of Ad26.COV2.S vaccine versus placebo. The clonotype originates from a person aged 18-65 years who received the Ad26.COV2.S COVID-19 vaccine or a placebo.

The CDR3 nucleotides are TGCAGCGTTAGTTTCAGGGGCACTGAAGCTTTCTTT. Its translation: CSVSFRGTEAFF. V is TRBV29-1 and J is TRBJ1-1; tentative D call: TRBD1 (6 bases). CDR3 length: 12 amino acids. Germline V CDR1 and CDR2: SQVTM, ANQGSEA. V lost 5 bases and J lost 4, with 11 bases in between. The complete variable domain, with remaining parts taken from reference TRBV29-1 and TRBJ1-1, reads SAVISQKPSRDICQRGTSLTIQCQVDSQVTMMFWYRQQPGQSLTLIATANQGSEATYESGFVIDKFPISRPNLTFSTLTVSNMSPEDSSIYLCSVSFRGTEAFFGQGTRLTVV.